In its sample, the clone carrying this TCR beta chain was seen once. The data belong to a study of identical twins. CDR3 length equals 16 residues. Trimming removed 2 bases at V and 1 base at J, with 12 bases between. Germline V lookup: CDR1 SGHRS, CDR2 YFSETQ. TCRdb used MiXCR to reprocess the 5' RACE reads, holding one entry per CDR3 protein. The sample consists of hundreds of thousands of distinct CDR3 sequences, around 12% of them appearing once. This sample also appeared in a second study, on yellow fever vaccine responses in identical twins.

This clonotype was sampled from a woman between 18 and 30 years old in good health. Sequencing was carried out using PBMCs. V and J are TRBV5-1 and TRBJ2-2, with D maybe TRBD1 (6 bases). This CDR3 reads CASSFKGVMNTGELFF. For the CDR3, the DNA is TGCGCCAGCAGCTTCAAGGGGGTAATGAACACCGGGGAGCTGTTTTTT.